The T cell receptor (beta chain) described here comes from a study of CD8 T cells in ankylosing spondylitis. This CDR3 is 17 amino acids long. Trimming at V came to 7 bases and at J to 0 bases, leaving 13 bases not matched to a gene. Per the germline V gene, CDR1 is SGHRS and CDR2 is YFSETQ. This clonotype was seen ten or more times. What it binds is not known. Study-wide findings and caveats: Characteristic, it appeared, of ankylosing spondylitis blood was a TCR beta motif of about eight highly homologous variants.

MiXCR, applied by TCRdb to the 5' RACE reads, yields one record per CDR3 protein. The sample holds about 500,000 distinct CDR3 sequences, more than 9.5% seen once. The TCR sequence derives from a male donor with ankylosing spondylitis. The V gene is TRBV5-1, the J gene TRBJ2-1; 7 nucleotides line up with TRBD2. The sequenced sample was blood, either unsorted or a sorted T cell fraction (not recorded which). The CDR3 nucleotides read TGCGCCAGCGGGCCGGGAAGGAGGGAGGGCTCCTACAATGAGCAGTTCTTC. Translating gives CASGPGRREGSYNEQFF.